The clone carrying this TCR beta chain was seen only a few times. Cohort 3 donors were reported recovered after two negative PCRs, clearance, or symptom resolution. This CDR3 region has 14 residues. Germline V lookup: CDR1 SEHNR, CDR2 FQNEAQ (reference sequence). V lost 5 bases to trimming and J lost 0 bases, with 11 bases between them. Original handling: Using reference gene primer amplification, nucleated cell counts were estimated. Generated by immunoSEQ multiplex PCR, the TCRdb table keeps only in-frame clones and is missing some. The V and J calls and the clone size are those of that table, but D and trimming were determined from the DNA. This sample yields 370,000 or so clones, of which around 87% are seen a single time; 1% to 1.5% belongs to the top ten. The data originate from a study of blood T cell repertoires in COVID-19. The overall study: PBMCs, B-cell-depleted T cells, or T cells provided the cDNA or gDNA that made up the material.

This receptor was taken from a man aged 25 to 40 who had recovered from COVID-19. Sample: PBMCs or T cells enriched from blood (not recorded which). The gene calls are TRBV7-9 and TRBJ2-7; possibly TRBD1 for D (6 bases). The CDR3 DNA sequence: TGTGCCAGCAGCCGTTCGGACAGCTCCTACGAGCAGTACTTC. This translates into CASSRSDSSYEQYF.